This T cell receptor beta chain was profiled in a study of molecular identifiers for immune sequencing clone quantification. Using its own MiXCR run on the PCR reads, TCRdb lists one record per CDR3 protein. The sample includes under 600,000 distinct CDR3 sequences, about 22% of them seen just once. This CDR3 has 16 amino acids. Trimming at V came to 6 bases and at J to 3 bases, leaving 10 bases not matched to a gene. Germline CDR1 reads MNHEY; CDR2 reads SVGEGT. This clonotype came up a few times. Sequenced material: naive CD8+ T cells from blood, with Jurkat cell RNA spiked in. Stated subset: FACS-sorted CD8+CD4-CCR7+CD45RA+ naive T cells. The chain carries TRBV6-2 or TRBV6-3 and TRBJ1-5, with 8 bases identical to TRBD1. The sequence was collected from a human donor in good health. Some libraries in this study had Jurkat cell RNA spiked in. CDR3 sequence (DNA): TGTGCCAGCAGGGACACAGGGGGAGGGTACAATCAGCCCCAGCATTTT. Amino acids: CASRDTGGGYNQPQHF.